This T cell receptor (beta chain) is drawn from a study of human T cells and chemical hapten exposure. In the study overall: During the roughly 25-week study period, patients had diphenylcyclopropenone applied to the scalp every week.

Germline CDR1 reads SGHTA; CDR2 reads FQGNSA. This CDR3 has 17 residues. Trimming took 3 bases from V and 0 from J; bases not matched to a gene: 6. Single cDNA molecules in the library carried unique molecular identifiers attached during preparation. TCRdb reprocessed the RACE reads via MiXCR and lists one record per CDR3 protein. In the table there are under 200,000 distinct CDR3 sequences, approximately 30% of which are singletons. Points on this clonotype: Its specificity is not known.

The time point: patch test 3, about 24 weeks after DPC sensitization. Treatment reported: therapeutic diphenylcyclopropenone sensitization with weekly scalp DPC. Donors were 18 to 70-year-old alopecia patients suitable for DPC. Study outcomes and limitations: As the donors had alopecia, their immune response may differ from healthy people's.

The sequence was obtained from a woman in her late teens or twenties with alopecia areata. Some clones in this sample may be carry-over from other donors' samples. The chain has TRBV7-2 and TRBJ2-3; 10 bases map to TRBD2. Sequenced here: whole blood, sampled in connection with sensitization to the hapten diphenylcyclopropenone (DPC). CDR3 residues: CASSLRASGGSTDTQYF. The DNA of the CDR3 is TGTGCCAGCAGCTTGAGGGCTAGCGGGGGAAGCACAGATACGCAGTATTTT.